This TCR beta chain stems from a study of T cell repertoires in cytomegalovirus infection. The overall study: Matching HLA type and CMV infection were both indicated by public TCR beta signatures.

A single record per CDR3 protein comes from TCRdb applying MiXCR to the reads. The sample contains fewer than 200,000 distinct CDR3 sequences, about 21% of which appear only once. Overall study results and limits: Frequencies of public TCR beta families were cumulated, and this identified carriers of CMV plus the relevant HLA. Across the ex vivo response, the dominant clonotypes were HLA-C-restricted CMV-specific TCR beta clonotypes.

V lost 3 bases, J lost 2 bases, and 8 bases lay in between. The length of the CDR3 is 14 residues. The germline V gene encodes CDR1 MDHEN and CDR2 SYDVKM. A remark on this clonotype: The antigen remains unidentified.

The sequenced sample was PBMCs. The sequence was obtained from a human donor in good health (CMV status not recorded). Some clones in this sample may be carry-over from other donors' samples. The chain recombines TRBV28 with TRBJ1-5; D unresolved. As DNA, the CDR3 is TGTGCCAGCAGTTTCTCATATGGCAATCAGCCCCAGCATTTT. It is translated as CASSFSYGNQPQHF.